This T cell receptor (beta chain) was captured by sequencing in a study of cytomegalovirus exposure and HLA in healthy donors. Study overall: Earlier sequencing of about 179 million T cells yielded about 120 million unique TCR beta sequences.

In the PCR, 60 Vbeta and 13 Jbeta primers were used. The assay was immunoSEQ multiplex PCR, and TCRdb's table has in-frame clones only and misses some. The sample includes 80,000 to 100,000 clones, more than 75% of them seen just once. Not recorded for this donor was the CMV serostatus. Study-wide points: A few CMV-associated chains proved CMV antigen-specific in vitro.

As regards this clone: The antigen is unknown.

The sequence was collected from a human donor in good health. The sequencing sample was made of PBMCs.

In DNA form, the CDR3 reads TGTGCCAGCGGATTGAGCGGGGGGGCGAGGGAGACCCAGTACTTC. Translating it yields CASGLSGGARETQYF. This chain connects TRBV6-1 to TRBJ2-5; 10 positions match TRBD2. J lost 5 bases, V lost 8 bases, and 11 bases had no gene match. The length of the CDR3 is 15 residues. Germline assignment: CDR1 MNHNS and CDR2 SASEGT.